This paragraph reports one T cell receptor (beta chain). Other DNA sequences of this sample code for an identical CDR3. The data stem from a study of cytomegalovirus exposure and HLA in healthy donors. CDR3 length: 13 amino acids. Germline V gene lookup returns CDR1 SNHLY and CDR2 FYNNEI. Trimming took off 7 bases at V and 2 bases at J, with 11 bases between the two ends. Primers: 60 Vbeta forward and 13 Jbeta reverse. Per the original methods: Later analysis identified roughly 82 million unique TCR beta chains, around 10 million shared. Method: immunoSEQ multiplex PCR; TCRdb's copy keeps in-frame clones and lacks some. V and J calls and clone size are those listed in that table; D and trimming were worked out from the DNA. The sample gives approximately 160,000 clones, 60% to 80% of which show up once; around 13% is in the top ten.

The sequence was obtained from a woman aged 50 to 60 in good health and CMV-seropositive. This chain connects TRBV2 to TRBJ1-2; D uncertain. The sequenced material came from PBMCs. The CDR3 loop is CASKAAPNYGYTF. The CDR3 nucleotides are TGTGCCAGCAAAGCGGCACCCAACTATGGCTACACCTTC.